This T cell receptor beta chain was retrieved from a study of T-cell memory formation after mild COVID-19. About the study: Each donor largely had its own TCR clusters.

The study, taken as a whole, reports: Whereas later expanders leaned CD4+, clones contracting day 15 to 85 showed a balanced CD4/CD8 makeup. Most CD4+ clones that shrank were in CM and EM, while CD8+ ones turned up in EMRA.

Libraries for TCRalpha and TCRbeta carried sample barcodes and unique molecular identifiers via 5'RACE. Via MiXCR, TCRdb re-called the 5' RACE reads, giving one row per CDR3 protein. The sample has roughly 160,000 distinct CDR3 sequences, roughly 12% seen once. About this clonotype: Its antigen is not identified.

CDR3 size: 15 residues. V was pared by 4 bases and J by 2 bases, with 8 bases of the junction left unmatched. The sample taken for sequencing was PBMCs or a T cell subset sorted from them (not recorded which). This receptor was taken from a man between 18 and 35 years old who had mild COVID-19 (a few samples of this study predate the infection). Cell type and time point are not known. This rearrangement joins TRBV12-3 or TRBV12-4 to TRBJ2-7; 7 bases line up with TRBD1. The CDR3 loop is CASSSGTVRTYEQYF. The CDR3 nucleotides are TGTGCCAGCAGTTCCGGGACAGTAAGGACCTACGAGCAGTACTTC.